A single sample is the source of the 25 T cell receptor beta chains below, sequenced in a study of blood T cell repertoires in COVID-19. Assay: immunoSEQ multiplex PCR; the TCRdb copy retains only in-frame clones and omits some. The data show some 450,000 clones, 70% to 90% seen once. Sequencing was done on a sample of peripheral blood. The receptors here all came from a man between 18 and 35 years old with COVID-19, enrolled during active disease.

The chain links TRBV5-4 to TRBJ2-7, with 7 bases that match TRBD1. Losses at the gene ends were 4 bases for V and 1 base for J; bases not matched to a gene: 5. The length of the CDR3 is 14 residues. Germline values: CDR1 SGHNT, CDR2 YYREEE (reference sequence). The CDR3 nucleotides are TGTGCCAGCAGCCAAGGGGGCGGGTCCTACGAGCAGTACTTC. This translates into CASSQGGGSYEQYF.

The chain couples TRBV27 to TRBJ1-6; 7 positions match TRBD1. V lost 3 bases to trimming and J lost 8 bases; unmatched junction nucleotides: 10. From germline, CDR1 is MNHEY and CDR2 SMNVEV (reference sequence). The CDR3 spans 16 residues. Written as DNA, the CDR3 is TGTGCCAGCAGTTTCCGACAGGGTTTTGGGGATTCACCCCTCCACTTT. Amino acids: CASSFRQGFGDSPLHF.

In its sample, this clone was seen a few times. The chain has TRBV3-1 (or the pseudogene TRBV3-2) and TRBJ2-5; 8 bases match TRBD1. V trimming: 2 bases; J trimming: 4 bases; junction bases outside the gene matches: 6. The CDR3 is 15 amino acids. Looked up from germline, CDR1 is LGHDT and CDR2 is YNNKEL (reference sequence). CDR3 in amino acids: CASSQIRQGRETQYF. The CDR3 coding sequence is TGTGCCAGCAGCCAAATCCGACAGGGGAGAGAGACCCAGTACTTC.

The V gene is TRBV11-3, the J gene TRBJ2-5; perhaps TRBD2 as D (6 bases). Per the germline V gene, CDR1 is SGHNT and CDR2 is YENEEA. The CDR3 covers 17 residues. The V gene lost 0 bases and the J gene lost 3 bases, with 17 bases spanning the gap. The chain's CDR3 is CASSLDRGSPEKETQYF. CDR3 bases: TGTGCCAGCAGCTTAGATCGGGGGTCCCCGGAAAAAGAGACCCAGTACTTC.

The chain is built from TRBV30 and TRBJ2-5, with D possibly TRBD2 on 5 matching bases. The V gene's germline CDR1 is GTSNPN and CDR2 SVGIG (reference sequence). Trimming removed 2 bases from V and 1 base from J, with 8 bases in between. This CDR3 spans 13 amino acids. CDR3 residues: CAWSSGIQETQYF. The CDR3 bases are TGTGCCTGGAGTAGCGGTATCCAAGAGACCCAGTACTTC.

The V call is TRBV10-2, the J call TRBJ2-1; 9 positions match TRBD2. The CDR3 runs to 17 residues. Germline values: CDR1 WSHSY, CDR2 SAAADI. The junction had 15 bases not matched to a gene; V was cut back by 4 bases and J by 8 bases. In DNA form, the CDR3 reads TGCGCCAGCAGTGCCCCCGTAGCGGGAGAGAATGGGTATGAGCAGTTCTTC. It encodes CASSAPVAGENGYEQFF.

This chain uses TRBV4-2 with TRBJ2-7, with D unresolved. Germline lookup yields CDR1 LGHNA and CDR2 YNFKEQ. This CDR3 has 14 residues. V lost 1 base to trimming and J lost 3 bases, with 10 bases between them. The CDR3 bases are TGTGCCAGCAGCCAAGGTTCCACACGCTACGAGCAGTACTTC. Translating gives CASSQGSTRYEQYF.

V is TRBV29-1 and J is TRBJ2-7; TRBD2 matches 8 bases. Germline CDR1 SQVTM, CDR2 ANQGSEA. V lost 5 bases and J lost 4; bases outside the gene matches: 7. CDR3 length: 13 residues. The CDR3 reads CSVRPGGGYEQYF. The CDR3 DNA follows: TGCAGCGTTCGGCCCGGGGGGGGTTACGAGCAGTACTTC.

This chain connects TRBV24-1 to TRBJ2-7; 10 bases align to TRBD1. Germline assignment: CDR1 KGHDR and CDR2 SFDVKD. Trimming cost V 7 bases and J 6 bases; bases outside gene matches: 8. CDR3 length equals 14 residues. CDR3 residues: CATRGGQGTAEQYF. CDR3 coding DNA: TGTGCCACCAGGGGGGGACAGGGGACCGCCGAGCAGTACTTC.

The J gene is TRBJ1-2, the V gene TRBV1. TRBV1 is an annotated pseudogene. The length of the CDR3 is 18 residues. This CDR3 is CTSSHPTFREGDNYGYTF. CDR3 DNA sequence: TGCACCAGCAGCCATCCCACGTTCAGGGAGGGGGATAACTATGGCTACACCTTC.

The gene calls are TRBV4-1 and TRBJ2-2; a possible D gene is TRBD2 (6 bases). The CDR3 runs 16 residues. The germline gives CDR1 MGHRA, CDR2 YSYEKL. Trimming pared 5 bases from V and 7 bases from J, leaving 20 bases between. For the CDR3, the DNA is TGCGCCAGCAGCTCTATACGGGACTCAAGGGGCGGGGAGCTGTTTTTT. Translation gives CASSSIRDSRGGELFF.

This clone was observed once. The rearrangement joins TRBV21-1 to TRBJ2-5; TRBD1 is taken as the D call from the table, unchecked against the DNA. TRBV21-1 is shown as a pseudogene. This CDR3 comprises 17 residues. The CDR3 coding sequence is TGTGCCAGCAGCAAAAAAGAGGATTCAGGGGGCGAGGAGACCCAGTACTTC. It encodes CASSKKEDSGGEETQYF.

The rearrangement uses TRBV10-3 and TRBJ1-1, with D maybe TRBD1 (6 bases). The V gene lost 5 bases and the J gene lost 0 bases, with 10 bases spanning the gap. There are 14 residues in the CDR3. CDR1 is ENHRY, CDR2 SYGVKD, per germline. The CDR3 nucleotides are TGTGCCATCAGTTCCTCAGGGGTGAACACTGAAGCTTTCTTT. As protein: CAISSSGVNTEAFF.

The chain recombines TRBV5-6 with TRBJ2-7; 10 bases agree with TRBD2. There are 13 residues in the CDR3. The V and J ends lost 4 bases and 6 bases, in that order; junction bases with no gene match: 4. Germline CDR1 reads SGHDT; CDR2 reads YYEEEE. The CDR3 DNA reads as TGTGCCAGCAGCCTAGCGGGAGCAAGCGAGCAGTACTTC. Translated, it gives CASSLAGASEQYF.

The V gene is TRBV2, the J gene TRBJ2-1; TRBD1 might be the D (6 bases). V was trimmed by 6 bases and J by 0 bases, leaving 9 bases between them. Per germline, CDR1 SNHLY and CDR2 FYNNEI. The CDR3 has 14 amino acids. The CDR3 sequence: CASRTGFSYNEQFF. CDR3 in DNA: TGTGCCAGCAGAACAGGGTTCTCCTACAATGAGCAGTTCTTC.

This clone was seen only a few times. V gene TRBV6-5 combines with J gene TRBJ2-7; perhaps TRBD1 as D (6 bases). Germline V gene sequence: CDR1 MNHEY, CDR2 SVGAGI. V lost 5 bases and J 5 bases, leaving 19 bases between the germline ends. The CDR3 has 15 residues. Here the CDR3 reads CASSPSRGAFHEQYF. CDR3 in DNA: TGTGCCAGCAGTCCCTCCAGGGGCGCTTTCCACGAGCAGTACTTC.

This chain uses TRBV24-1 with TRBJ2-1; D call uncertain. CDR3 length equals 15 residues. Germline CDR1 is KGHDR and CDR2 is SFDVKD. Trimming removed 4 bases from V and 8 bases from J, with 17 bases in between. CDR3 sequence (DNA): TGTGCCACCAGTGAGCCCCGGGTTGACCCAGATGAGCAGTTCTTC. Translating gives CATSEPRVDPDEQFF.

The chain couples TRBV18 to TRBJ2-7, with D possibly being TRBD1 (6 bases). Germline V CDR1 and CDR2: KGHSH, LQKENI. V was cut by 1 base and J by 5 bases, with 18 bases left in between. This CDR3 region has 16 residues. CDR3 amino acids: CASSPLQGPTVHEQYF. CDR3 DNA: TGTGCCAGCTCACCACTCCAGGGGCCTACTGTTCACGAGCAGTACTTC.

The chain joins TRBV10-3 to TRBJ1-5; TRBD1 matches 7 bases. J was trimmed by 5 bases and V by 11 bases; bases with no gene match: 15. This CDR3 spans 15 amino acids. Germline CDR1 ENHRY, CDR2 SYGVKD. The CDR3 DNA is TGTGCCGCCGGGCTTGGGGACAGCAGCGATCAGCCCCAGCATTTT. Protein: CAAGLGDSSDQPQHF.

Worth noting for this clone: One end of the junction is discordant with germline, which a read error may explain. The gene calls are TRBV19 and TRBJ1-1; 10 nucleotides match TRBD1. This CDR3 spans 11 amino acids. The V gene's germline CDR1 is LNHDA and CDR2 SQIVND (reference sequence). The DNA for the CDR3 is TGTGCCAGTAGCTTTGGGACAGGGGACATCTTT. Encoded protein: CASSFGTGDIF.

The chain's CDR3 is CASGIVQGISGNTIYF. CDR3 DNA sequence: TGTGCTAGTGGTATTGTTCAGGGCATCTCTGGAAACACCATATATTTT. The chain employs TRBV12-5 and TRBJ1-3; a weak D match, TRBD1 (5 bases). Trimming took 5 bases from V and 0 from J, leaving 14 bases between them. There are 16 residues in the CDR3. CDR1 is LGHNT and CDR2 is FRNRAP in the germline V gene.

The chain couples TRBV6-5 to TRBJ2-2, with 11 positions matching TRBD1. Germline V lookup: CDR1 MNHEY, CDR2 SVGAGI. V lost 6 bases, J lost 8 bases, and 8 bases stayed unmatched. This CDR3 region has 15 residues. The CDR3 loop is CASSRDRGRYGELFF. CDR3 nucleotides: TGTGCCAGCAGCAGGGACAGGGGGAGGTATGGGGAGCTGTTTTTT.

This chain joins TRBV7-6 and TRBJ1-1, with 8 bases fitting TRBD1. The CDR3 totals 15 residues. Germline trimming cut 3 bases from V and 1 base from J; bases unmatched to any gene: 4. Germline values: CDR1 SGHVS, CDR2 FNYEAQ. The CDR3 is CASSLVGQGNTEAFF. The CDR3, as DNA: TGTGCCAGCAGCTTGGTTGGACAGGGGAACACTGAAGCTTTCTTT.

The chain recombines TRBV6-5 with TRBJ1-4, with a tentative D call TRBD1 (5 bases). V gave up 6 bases and J gave up 8 bases, with 19 bases separating them. The germline CDR1 and CDR2 sequences are MNHEY and SVGAGI. The CDR3 is made up of 15 amino acids. CDR3 nucleotide sequence: TGTGCCAGCAGGCCACTCCAGGGTTTAGGCGAAAAACTGTTTTTT. This codes for CASRPLQGLGEKLFF.

The rearrangement uses TRBV7-9 and TRBJ2-2; 9 nucleotides line up with TRBD2. J was trimmed by 6 bases and V by 6 bases; bases with no gene match: 8. The CDR3 totals 15 residues. CDR1 and CDR2 (germline): SEHNR, FQNEAQ (reference sequence). CDR3 residues: CASRPAGGPPGELFF. CDR3 in DNA: TGTGCCAGCAGACCAGCGGGAGGCCCCCCCGGGGAGCTGTTTTTT.